The 5 T cell receptor beta chains below all came from one sample that was sequenced in a study of CD8 T cells in ankylosing spondylitis. Their cognate antigens are unknown. Whole-study findings and limits: A TCR beta motif of eight or nine highly homologous variants seemed to mark ankylosing spondylitis blood.

MiXCR was run by TCRdb on the 5' RACE reads, yielding one entry per CDR3 protein. This sample has around 770,000 distinct CDR3 sequences, with about 11% found just once. The sample comprised blood, either unsorted or a sorted T cell fraction (not recorded which). All receptors derive from a male donor with ankylosing spondylitis.

V gene TRBV6-2 or TRBV6-3 combines with J gene TRBJ1-5; TRBD1 aligns across 9 bases. With V trimmed by 0 bases and J by 6 bases, 6 bases remained unmatched. From germline, CDR1 is MNHEY and CDR2 SVGEGT. CDR3 size: 16 residues. CDR3 sequence (DNA): TGTGCCAGCAGTTACTCGATGGGGACAGGGATTCAGCCCCAGCATTTT. Translated: CASSYSMGTGIQPQHF.

This clonotype was counted at least ten times. V is TRBV25-1 and J is TRBJ2-3; D tentatively reads TRBD1 or TRBD2 (5 bases each). This CDR3 is 14 amino acids long. Germline lookup yields CDR1 MGHDK and CDR2 SYGVNS. The V end lost 6 bases, the J end lost 5 bases, and 15 bases lay between the germline ends. Written as DNA, the CDR3 is TGTGCCAGCAGAGAGGGGTACTTAGGAGATACGCAGTATTTT. This encodes CASREGYLGDTQYF.

Here the CDR3 reads CASSVSGDSRPNTEAFF. The CDR3 nucleotides read TGTGCCAGCAGCGTCTCCGGGGACAGCCGACCGAACACTGAAGCTTTCTTT. The chain employs TRBV9 and TRBJ1-1; 7 bases are a match to TRBD1. The trim removed 2 bases at V and 1 base at J, leaving 11 bases unmatched. CDR3 length: 17 amino acids. From germline, CDR1 is SGDLS and CDR2 YYNGEE.

The table lists this clonotype with a few counts. This chain links TRBV6-5 with TRBJ1-5, with TRBD1 as a possible D gene (5 bases). The CDR3 runs to 15 residues. V dropped 0 bases and J dropped 5 bases, with 11 bases sitting between them. In germline, CDR1 is MNHEY, CDR2 SVGAGI. This CDR3 reads CASSYSSGSHQPQHF. The CDR3 region has the DNA TGTGCCAGCAGTTACTCGTCAGGGTCCCATCAGCCCCAGCATTTT.

This clonotype was recorded a few times. The chain combines TRBV5-5 with TRBJ2-7; D gene uncertain. The germline CDR1 and CDR2 sequences are SGHKS and YYEKEE (reference sequence). Trimming shortened V by 0 bases and J by 6 bases, and 16 bases separated the two germline ends. This CDR3 has 15 amino acids. CDR3 sequence: CASSLAAGPSSEQYF. CDR3 sequence (DNA): TGTGCCAGCAGCTTGGCTGCCGGGCCATCTTCCGAGCAGTACTTC. The whole variable domain, filled in from reference TRBV5-5 and TRBJ2-7, reads DAGVTQSPTHLIKTRGQQVTLRCSPISGHKSVSWYQQVLGQGPQFIFQYYEKEERGRGNFPDRFSARQFPNYSSELNVNALLLGDSALYLCASSLAAGPSSEQYFGPGTRLTVT.